This record looks at one TCR beta chain sequence and its context. One junction end does not reproduce the germline sequence, and a read error may be involved. This specimen belongs to a study of response to subunit inactivated influenza vaccine. This CDR3 comprises 15 residues. From germline, CDR1 is SGDLS and CDR2 YYNGEE. TCRdb redid the calling of the RT-PCR reads with MiXCR, one entry per CDR3 protein. The sample records about 540,000 distinct CDR3 sequences, under 25% being singletons. These data also featured in a second study, about T cells expressing NK-cell markers. That source adds: TCR beta cDNA was generated via 5'RACE template switching incorporating UMIs. Cells sorted as CD3+CD56+NKG2C+, CD3+CD56+NKG2C- and CD3+CD56-NKG2C+ T cells supplied the TCR beta repertoires. HCMV seropositivity marked most of the eight sequenced donors; one was seronegative.

The rearrangement uses TRBV9 and TRBJ1-6; D is ambiguous. This clonotype was obtained from a man aged 50 to 60 who received an inactivated influenza vaccine. The sample in question was CD4+ T cells sorted from PBMCs, obtained 11 to 12 days after vaccination. The CDR3 nucleotides read TGTGCCACCCCGCTTTGGTTCTCCAATAATTCACCCCTCCACTTT. Translation gives CATPLWFSNNSPLHF. The complete variable domain, with remaining parts taken from reference TRBV9 and TRBJ1-6, reads DSGVTQTPKHLITATGQRVTLRCSPRSGDLSVYWYQQSLDQGLQFLIQYYNGEERAKGNILERFSAQQFPDLHSELNLSSLELGDSALYFCATPLWFSNNSPLHFGNGTRLTVT.